This is a list of T cell receptor beta chains from one sample in a study of cytomegalovirus exposure and HLA in healthy donors. Data came from immunoSEQ multiplex PCR; TCRdb stores just in-frame clones and leaves some out. The sample shows approximately 270,000 clones, roughly 90% of them seen only once. Sequenced input: PBMCs. The receptors were gathered from a woman in her late teens or twenties in good health and CMV-seronegative. The CDR3 runs from the conserved cysteine through the conserved F or W. D genes are given only for firm matches. For some rows the clone size is stated as once, few or many, or as a class when expanded; others skip it.

>NA|NA|TRBJ1-4|TRBV27
TGTGCCAGCTCCGGAGTCCTCGGTGAAAAACTGTTTTTT
CASSGVLGEKLFF
>TRBD1|NA|TRBJ1-2|TRBV7-3
TGTGCCAGCAGCTTAACCCACAGGGACAGTGAAGGCTACACCTTC
CASSLTHRDSEGYTF
>TRBD1|NA|TRBJ1-1|TRBV5-6
TGTGCCAGCCGAGAGACAGGGAAAGACACTGAAGCTTTCTTT
CASRETGKDTEAFF
>TRBD1|NA|TRBJ2-5|TRBV6-1
TGTGCCAGCAGTGCGGACCCGGGACAGCTTGCCGAGACCCAGTACTTC
CASSADPGQLAETQYF
>NA|few|TRBJ1-5|TRBV30
TGTGCCTGGAGGGTTGGGACAAATAGCAATCAGCCCCAGCATTTT
CAWRVGTNSNQPQHF
>NA|NA|TRBJ2-3|TRBV6-4
TGTGCCAGCAGTGAACAGGGTGCAGATACGCAGTATTTT
CASSEQGADTQYF
>NA|NA|TRBJ1-6|TRBV7-9
TGTGCCAGCAGCCAGTTCGGAGGGAGCTCCTATAATTCACCCCTCCACTTT
CASSQFGGSSYNSPLHF
>NA|once|TRBJ2-3|TRBV4-1
TGCGCCAGCAGCCAAGACGCGGGGAGCACAGATACGCAGTATTTT
CASSQDAGSTDTQYF
>TRBD1|NA|TRBJ1-4|TRBV6-1
TGTGCCAGCAAGAGACAGGGAGGTGAAAAACTGTTTTTT
CASKRQGGEKLFF
>TRBD1|NA|TRBJ1-2|TRBV7-6
TGTGCCAGCAGCTTAGATGGAGGGGGCGGCTATGGCTACACCTTC
CASSLDGGGGYGYTF
>NA|NA|TRBJ2-7|TRBV9
TGTGCCAGCAGCAGCCCGGTGGCGGGGTTCTCCTACGAGCAGTACTTC
CASSSPVAGFSYEQYF
>NA|NA|TRBJ1-3|TRBV6-1
TGTGCCAGCAATGTAAATGAACTCTCTGGAAACACCATATATTTT
CASNVNELSGNTIYF
>NA|NA|TRBJ1-5|TRBV9
TGTGCCAGCAGCCGGGAGGTAAATCAGCCCCAGCATTTT
CASSREVNQPQHF
>NA|NA|TRBJ2-1|TRBV6-5
TGTGCCAGCAGTTACTCGTCAGGTGTCCCCTACAATGAGCAGTTCTTC
CASSYSSGVPYNEQFF
>NA|NA|TRBJ2-2|TRBV5-6
TGTGCCAGCAGCTTGGCCCGGTATTACGTCGGGGAGCTGTTTTTT
CASSLARYYVGELFF
>TRBD2|NA|TRBJ2-3|TRBV30
TGTGCCTGGAGCCTTTCTAGCGGGGGTGGCCTGGATACGCAGTATTTT
CAWSLSSGGGLDTQYF
>NA|NA|TRBJ2-2|TRBV28
TGTGCCATGTCCGCCGGGACAAAAAACACCGGGGAGCTGTTTTTT
CAMSAGTKNTGELFF
>NA|once|TRBJ2-1|TRBV15
TGTGCCACCAGCAGAGGCGGGGATGAGCAGTTCTTC
CATSRGGDEQFF
>NA|NA|TRBJ1-4|TRBV6-6
TGTGCCAGCAGCTCAGGCGGGACTAATGAAAAACTGTTTTTT
CASSSGGTNEKLFF
>NA|NA|TRBJ1-2|TRBV6-1
TGTGCCAGCAGTGAAGTAATGGGCAGAAAAAACTATGGCTACACCTTC
CASSEVMGRKNYGYTF
>TRBD1|NA|TRBJ1-1|TRBV2
TGTGCCAGCACCGGACAGGGATCGACTGAAGCTTTCTTT
CASTGQGSTEAFF
>TRBD2|NA|TRBJ2-2|TRBV19
TGTGCCAGTAGGACGGGACTAGCGGCGAACACCGGGGAGCTGTTTTTT
CASRTGLAANTGELFF
>NA|NA|TRBJ2-6|TRBV2
TGTGCCAGCAGAAGGGGGTCTGGGGCCAACGTCCTGACTTTC
CASRRGSGANVLTF
>NA|NA|TRBJ2-2|TRBV6-5
TGTGCCAGCAGTTACTTCGGGGGGCTAGGCACCGGGGAGCTGTTTTTT
CASSYFGGLGTGELFF
>NA|NA|TRBJ2-7|TRBV30
TGTGCCTGGGGGGGGACAGAAACTTCCTACGAGCAGTACTTC
CAWGGTETSYEQYF
>NA|NA|TRBJ1-2|TRBV2
TGTGCCAGCAGGGGGGCCTTACAGGGAGACTATGGCTACACCTTC
CASRGALQGDYGYTF
>NA|NA|TRBJ1-3|TRBV19
TGTGCCAGTAATACTCAGGGAACTGGAAACACCATATATTTT
CASNTQGTGNTIYF
>TRBD1|NA|TRBJ2-7|TRBV6-1
TGTGCCAGCGGCCGGGACAGGGATTACGAGCAGTACTTC
CASGRDRDYEQYF
>TRBD1|NA|TRBJ1-1|TRBV19
TGTGCCAGTAGCTCCCGAATCGGGGACAGGGGTACTGAAGCTTTCTTT
CASSSRIGDRGTEAFF
>TRBD1|once|TRBJ2-3|TRBV28
TGTGCCAGCAGTCCCCCCCGGACAGGGGTAATAGATACGCAGTATTTT
CASSPPRTGVIDTQYF
>TRBD1|NA|TRBJ1-4|TRBV4-1
TGCGCCAGCAGCCAAACGGACAGGGATGAAAAACTGTTTTTT
CASSQTDRDEKLFF
>TRBD1|NA|TRBJ1-5|TRBV19
TGTGCCAGTAGTGCCGACAGGGAAGGCAATCAGCCCCAGCATTTT
CASSADREGNQPQHF
>NA|NA|TRBJ1-1|TRBV6-6
TGTGCCAGCAGACACAACACTGAAGCTTTCTTT
CASRHNTEAFF
>NA|few|TRBJ1-6|TRBV11-2
TGTGCCAGCAGCTCATTTGAGGGTTATAATTCACCCCTCCACTTT
CASSSFEGYNSPLHF
>TRBD1|NA|TRBJ1-2|TRBV10-3
TGTGCCATCGGGACAGGGCACCTCTATGGCTACACCTTC
CAIGTGHLYGYTF
>NA|NA|TRBJ1-6|TRBV14
TGTGCCAGCAGCCAAGATCTCGGGGTCTCCCGAGCACTCCACTTT
CASSQDLGVSRALHF
>NA|NA|TRBJ2-7|TRBV19
TGTGCCAGTAGTATGTTGAGTGCCGAGCAGTACTTC
CASSMLSAEQYF
>NA|once|TRBJ2-3|TRBV21-1
TGTGCCAGCCTAGAGGGGGGGTGTACAGATACGCAGTATTTT
CASLEGGCTDTQYF
>TRBD1|NA|TRBJ1-2|TRBV2
TGTGCCAGATCTCAGGGGGCTAGCTATGGCTACACCTTC
CARSQGASYGYTF
>TRBD1|NA|TRBJ1-2|TRBV7-9
TGTGCCAGCAGTCCCGGACAGGGTGTTCACTATGGCTACACCTTC
CASSPGQGVHYGYTF
>NA|NA|TRBJ2-5|TRBV9
TGTGCCAGCAGCGTAGAGGCGGGGATCCAAGAGACCCAGTACTTC
CASSVEAGIQETQYF